What follows are 18 T cell receptor beta chains derived from one specimen sequenced in a study of read filtering for tumor transcriptome and immune sequencing (dated by TCRdb to between 2020 and 2021). Instrument used: Illumina HiSeq 4000. TCR libraries were built from 400 ng RNA with the Immunoverse kit, using molecular barcoded adaptors covering alpha/delta and beta/gamma chains. Starting from the raw public reads, TCRdb applied fastp trimming at Q25, assembled clones with MiXCR and retained in-frame beta chains. Identical CDR3 protein sequences are pooled into one entry, listed with their most common genes and DNA. The sample profile shows tens of thousands of distinct CDR3 sequences; roughly an eighth of them were found once. Jointly, the top ten make up about 26% of the sample. Input material: a population of CD138-negative cells sorted from bone marrow. The cell subset or site label, read with the paper, signifies: bone marrow mononuclear cells depleted of CD138+ plasma/myeloma cells by negative magnetic selection. The receptor set was obtained from a donor aged 40 or over with multiple myeloma.

Only a few counts were recorded for this clonotype. The V and J genes are TRBV28 and TRBJ2-3, with 11 bases that match TRBD2. The length of the CDR3 is 15 residues. After removal of 3 bases from V and 4 bases from J, the junction contained 3 bases not matched to a gene. Germline CDR1 MDHEN, CDR2 SYDVKM. CDR3 sequence: CASSFLAGGADTQYF. The DNA of the CDR3 is TGTGCCAGCAGTTTTCTAGCGGGAGGTGCAGATACGCAGTATTTT.

This clonotype was seen at least ten times. This chain links TRBV6-6 with TRBJ2-7; 7 bases are shared with TRBD2. V lost 5 bases to trimming and J lost 2 bases; unmatched junction nucleotides: 12. The CDR3 extends over 16 amino acids. Germline V gives CDR1 MNHNY, CDR2 SVGAGI (reference sequence). CDR3 loop: CASSPPGSGIAYEQYF. The CDR3 DNA reads TGTGCCAGCAGTCCCCCGGGAAGCGGGATTGCCTACGAGCAGTACTTC.

Comments on this clonotype: A single base separates this from a much larger clone, so it may be a read error. This chain uses TRBV20-1 with TRBJ1-5; TRBD1 matches 9 bases. The CDR3 sequence is 14 residues long. Germline CDR1 and CDR2: DFQATT and SNEGSKA (reference sequence). V lost 6 bases, J lost 2 bases, and 5 bases stayed unmatched. The CDR3 nucleotides read TGCAGTGCCGCGGACAGGGGTGGCAATCAGCCCCAGCATTTT. It is translated as CSAADRGGNQPQHF.

This clonotype has ten or more counts. The gene calls are TRBV20-1 and TRBJ2-1; 11 bases line up with TRBD2. V gave up 1 base and J gave up 7 bases; unmatched junction bases: 3. The CDR3 has 14 residues. CDR1 is DFQATT, CDR2 SNEGSKA, per germline (reference sequence). The CDR3 sequence: CSARGLAGMNEQFF. CDR3 coding DNA: TGCAGTGCTAGAGGACTAGCGGGAATGAATGAGCAGTTCTTC.

At least ten counts were recorded for this clonotype. The CDR3 sequence is CSAPGLGGTGELFF. In nucleotides, the CDR3 is TGCAGTGCGCCGGGACTCGGTGGCACCGGGGAGCTGTTTTTT. The genes are TRBV20-1 and TRBJ2-2; the D gene is possibly TRBD2 (6 bases). The V gene's germline CDR1 is DFQATT and CDR2 SNEGSKA (reference sequence). This CDR3 has 14 amino acids. Trimming shortened V by 6 bases and J by 4 bases, and 15 bases separated the two germline ends.

The CDR3 nucleotides read TGTGCCAGCAGTCAGAGGGAGAGCTACGAGCAGTACTTC. It yields the protein CASSQRESYEQYF. J is TRBJ2-7 and V is TRBV5-4; TRBD2 is a possible D gene (5 bases). The CDR3 covers 13 residues. Trimming shortened V by 5 bases and J by 3 bases, and 12 bases separated the two germline ends. Germline values: CDR1 SGHNT, CDR2 YYREEE (reference sequence).

This clonotype was picked up many times. The rearrangement links TRBV5-1 to TRBJ2-3; 7 nucleotides match TRBD1. In germline, CDR1 is SGHRS, CDR2 YFSETQ. The CDR3 length is 14 residues. The trim removed 2 bases at V and 4 bases at J, leaving 4 bases unmatched. The DNA of the CDR3 is TGCGCCAGCAGCTTACAGGGGTACGCAGATACGCAGTATTTT. It codes for CASSLQGYADTQYF.

The table lists this clonotype with a few counts. The chain is built from TRBV20-1 and TRBJ2-3; no reliable D call. The germline V and J ends were trimmed by 5 bases and 2 bases, with 11 bases remaining between them. CDR3 length: 13 amino acids. The germline V gene encodes CDR1 DFQATT and CDR2 SNEGSKA (reference sequence). The CDR3 DNA sequence: TGCAGTGCTGACTGGCGGTCCACAGATACGCAGTATTTT. Amino acid sequence: CSADWRSTDTQYF.

This clonotype occurred many times. V and J are TRBV29-1 and TRBJ2-3; D is unclear. The CDR3 covers 14 residues. Germline assignment: CDR1 SQVTM and CDR2 ANQGSEA. The V and J ends lost 3 bases and 3 bases respectively, with 13 bases between them. CDR3 in amino acids: CSVDFPQMTDTQYF. CDR3 in DNA: TGCAGCGTTGACTTCCCCCAGATGACAGATACGCAGTATTTT.

In this sample, this clonotype turned up many times. V and J are TRBV5-1 and TRBJ2-1, with D possibly being TRBD2 (5 bases). The V and J ends lost 0 bases and 8 bases respectively, with 12 bases between them. CDR1 is SGHRS and CDR2 is YFSETQ in the germline V gene. CDR3 length equals 14 residues. CDR3: CASSLASRSYEQFF. CDR3 bases: TGCGCCAGCAGCTTGGCTAGCAGGAGTTATGAGCAGTTCTTC.

On this clonotype itself: A clone one base away is much larger, so this may be a read error. Because the CDR3 is missing its conserved closing phenylalanine or tryptophan, this is likely a read error. This sequence joins TRBV3-1 and TRBJ2-3; TRBD2 agrees at 7 bases. The CDR3 is 13 amino acids. The germline gives CDR1 LGHDT, CDR2 YNNKEL (reference sequence). V dropped 3 bases and J dropped 10; count of bases not matched to a gene: 7. The chain's CDR3 is CASSQEAGSAQYS. CDR3 sequence (DNA): TGTGCCAGCAGCCAGGAAGCGGGATCGGCGCAGTATTCT.

There are many counts of this clonotype. V and J are TRBV29-1 and TRBJ2-7, with D possibly TRBD1 on 6 matching bases. Germline-derived CDR1 and CDR2 are SQVTM and ANQGSEA. The CDR3 consists of 13 residues. V lost 3 bases and J 3 bases, leaving 12 bases between the germline ends. CDR3 sequence: CSVDQGLNYEQYF. DNA of the CDR3: TGCAGCGTTGACCAGGGGTTAAACTACGAGCAGTACTTC.

This clonotype has ten or more counts. V and J are TRBV4-1 and TRBJ1-1; 9 bases align to TRBD1. Germline V gene lookup returns CDR1 MGHRA and CDR2 YSYEKL. The V and J ends lost 6 bases and 1 base, in that order; junction bases with no gene match: 6. This CDR3 has 15 amino acids. As DNA, the CDR3 is TGCGCCAGCAGACGAACAGGGGGCAAGAACACTGAAGCTTTCTTT. Translation gives CASRRTGGKNTEAFF.

This clonotype was seen repeatedly, ten times or more. The chain links TRBV30 to TRBJ2-5; 7 bases align to TRBD1. CDR1 GTSNPN and CDR2 SVGIG come from the germline V gene (reference sequence). This CDR3 comprises 13 residues. V lost 3 bases and J lost 5; bases outside the gene matches: 6. The DNA for the CDR3 is TGTGCCTGGAGCGACAGGGTTTGGGAGACCCAGTACTTC. Protein: CAWSDRVWETQYF.

This clonotype was seen ten or more times. J is TRBJ2-2 and V is TRBV28, with 8 bases lining up with TRBD2. With V trimmed by 8 bases and J by 3 bases, 5 bases remained unmatched. There are 14 residues in the CDR3. Per the germline V gene, CDR1 is MDHEN and CDR2 is SYDVKM. CDR3: CASGSGTDTGELFF. The CDR3 coding sequence is TGTGCCAGCGGTAGCGGGACGGACACCGGGGAGCTGTTTTTT. Looking up the rest from reference TRBV28 and TRBJ2-2 gives the full variable domain: DVKVTQSSRYLVKRTGEKVFLECVQDMDHENMFWYRQDPGLGLRLIYFSYDVKMKEKGDIPEGYSVSREKKERFSLILESASTNQTSMYLCASGSGTDTGELFFGEGSRLTVL.

This clonotype was seen a few times. A clone one base away is much larger, so this may be a read error. The chain couples TRBV11-2 to TRBJ2-2; D gene uncertain. The CDR3 contains 15 residues. Trimming took 4 bases from V and 2 from J, leaving 11 bases between them. The germline gives CDR1 SGHAT, CDR2 FQNNGV. The CDR3 here is CASSSRLANTGELFF. The CDR3 DNA sequence: TGTGCCAGCAGCTCCCGCTTGGCAAACACCGGGGAGCTGTTTTTT.

This clonotype occurred many times. The genes are TRBV20-1 and TRBJ2-2, with a tentative D call TRBD2 (6 bases). Germline V lookup: CDR1 DFQATT, CDR2 SNEGSKA (reference sequence). Trimming removed 2 bases from V and 7 bases from J, with 20 bases in between. This CDR3 has 16 amino acids. CDR3 loop: CSARPLGRDPSGELFF. CDR3 DNA: TGCAGTGCTAGACCTCTTGGGCGGGACCCCAGCGGGGAGCTGTTTTTT.

The sample holds many counts of this clonotype. V and J are TRBV5-1 and TRBJ2-3, with D maybe TRBD1 (5 bases). V was clipped by 0 bases and J by 2 bases, with 13 bases between them. The CDR3 contains 16 residues. Germline V gives CDR1 SGHRS, CDR2 YFSETQ. The CDR3 coding sequence is TGCGCCAGCAGCTTGGAGGGGAATCGATACACAGATACGCAGTATTTT. Its protein is CASSLEGNRYTDTQYF.